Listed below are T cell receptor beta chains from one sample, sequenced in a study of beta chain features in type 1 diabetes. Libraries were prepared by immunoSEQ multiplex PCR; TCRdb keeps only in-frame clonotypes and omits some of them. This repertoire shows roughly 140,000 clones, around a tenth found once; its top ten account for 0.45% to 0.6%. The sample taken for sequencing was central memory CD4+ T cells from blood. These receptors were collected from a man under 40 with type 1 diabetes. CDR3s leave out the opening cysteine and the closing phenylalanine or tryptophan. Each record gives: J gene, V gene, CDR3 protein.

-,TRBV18,ASSPGTVSYEQY
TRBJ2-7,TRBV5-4,ASSPERGRSEQY
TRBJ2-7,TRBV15,ATSRDGGTYEQY
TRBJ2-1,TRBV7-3,ASSLFSREQF
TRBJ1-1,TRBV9,ASRQGLNTEAF
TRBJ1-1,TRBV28,ASLVQGIAF
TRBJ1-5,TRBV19,ATRADGDQPQH
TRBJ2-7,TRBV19,ASSINSLGLAGVYEQY
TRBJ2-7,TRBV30,AWSVGGAYYEQY
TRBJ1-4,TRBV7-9,ASSLGGGTNEKLF
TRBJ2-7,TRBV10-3,AISELRNEQY
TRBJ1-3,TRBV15,ATSREQENTIY
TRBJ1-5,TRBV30,AWSPQGAGSQPQH
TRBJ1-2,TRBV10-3,AISGLDRGYGYT
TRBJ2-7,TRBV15,ATSRAGLAGVEQY
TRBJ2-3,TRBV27,ASKVASGSTDTQY
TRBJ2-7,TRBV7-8,ASSSRTGVFYEQY
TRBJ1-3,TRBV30,AWSVTGSGNTIY
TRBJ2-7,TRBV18,ASSQGTGGYEQY
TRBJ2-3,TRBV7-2,ASSSGSSTDTQY
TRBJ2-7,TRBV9,ASSTRTGHEQY
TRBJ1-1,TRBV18,ASSVTGGDTEAF
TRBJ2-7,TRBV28,ASAPGQGDEQY
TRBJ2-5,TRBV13,ASGRGSGETQY